These 8 T cell receptor beta chains were sequenced from one sample in a study of CXCR3-negative and CXCR3-positive naive CD8 T cells. Study-wide findings and caveats: Hydrophobicity of TRB CDR3s was greater in CXCR3-positive naive cells than in CXCR3-negative naive cells.

These receptors have no known antigen. TRB cDNA was prepared as libraries by UMI-labeled 5' RACE. TCRdb processed the 5' RACE reads again and assigns one entry to each CDR3 protein, with no DNA. The listing records around 130,000 distinct CDR3 sequences. The sample consisted of naive CXCR3+ CD8+ T cells from blood. The sample's subset: CD45RO-CCR7+CD27+CD95- naive CD8+ T cells expressing CXCR3 (TNR3+). All receptors come from a human donor in good health. Some clones in this sample may be carry-over from other donors' samples.

The rearrangement joins TRBV6-2 or TRBV6-3 to TRBJ2-3; TCRdb picks TRBD2, but there is no DNA to check that call. Germline V CDR1 and CDR2: MNHEY, SVGEGT. The CDR3 loop spans 19 amino acids. This CDR3 is CASSYPGLAGAAGTDTQYF.

This chain's CDR3 is CASTGPRLNEKLFF. The chain couples TRBV2 to TRBJ1-4; TCRdb's D gene call, TRBD1, goes unchecked for lack of DNA. The CDR3 contains 14 residues. Germline values: CDR1 SNHLY, CDR2 FYNNEI.

The chain is built from TRBV29-1 and TRBJ2-7; TCRdb designates TRBD1, a call that cannot be tested without DNA. CDR3 length: 14 amino acids. Germline loops: CDR1 SQVTM, CDR2 ANQGSEA. CDR3 in amino acids: CSVEDRTGAYEQYF.

The chain's CDR3 is CASSWGYSDTQYF. V gene TRBV10-2 combines with J gene TRBJ2-3; the D call from TCRdb, TRBD1, cannot be confirmed without DNA. CDR3 length equals 13 residues. Germline V gene lookup returns CDR1 WSHSY and CDR2 SAAADI.

This chain joins TRBV5-1 and TRBJ2-2. The CDR3 consists of 15 residues. Germline values: CDR1 SGHRS, CDR2 YFSETQ. CDR3 loop: CASSLVAANTGELFF.

J is TRBJ2-1 and V is TRBV19; TCRdb indicates TRBD1, and absent DNA this call remains unverified. Looked up from germline, CDR1 is LNHDA and CDR2 is SQIVND (reference sequence). The CDR3 is 15 residues long. The CDR3 here is CASSIWAGGNNEQFF. The full variable domain, rest sourced from reference TRBV19 and TRBJ2-1, is DGGITQSPKYLFRKEGQNVTLSCEQNLNHDAMYWYRQDPGQGLRLIYYSQIVNDFQKGDIAEGYSVSREKKESFPLTVTSAQKNPTAFYLCASSIWAGGNNEQFFGPGTRLTVL.

V is TRBV3-1 and J is TRBJ1-1; TCRdb's D call of TRBD1 is untestable without DNA. Germline values: CDR1 LGHDT, CDR2 YNNKEL (reference sequence). The CDR3 is 16 amino acids. The CDR3 protein is CASSQLWGRTRTEAFF.

V usage is TRBV5-1 and J usage is TRBJ2-1; without DNA, the TCRdb call of TRBD1 cannot be checked. The CDR3 totals 14 residues. Germline V gives CDR1 SGHRS, CDR2 YFSETQ. The CDR3 sequence: CASSTGQGGGEQFF.